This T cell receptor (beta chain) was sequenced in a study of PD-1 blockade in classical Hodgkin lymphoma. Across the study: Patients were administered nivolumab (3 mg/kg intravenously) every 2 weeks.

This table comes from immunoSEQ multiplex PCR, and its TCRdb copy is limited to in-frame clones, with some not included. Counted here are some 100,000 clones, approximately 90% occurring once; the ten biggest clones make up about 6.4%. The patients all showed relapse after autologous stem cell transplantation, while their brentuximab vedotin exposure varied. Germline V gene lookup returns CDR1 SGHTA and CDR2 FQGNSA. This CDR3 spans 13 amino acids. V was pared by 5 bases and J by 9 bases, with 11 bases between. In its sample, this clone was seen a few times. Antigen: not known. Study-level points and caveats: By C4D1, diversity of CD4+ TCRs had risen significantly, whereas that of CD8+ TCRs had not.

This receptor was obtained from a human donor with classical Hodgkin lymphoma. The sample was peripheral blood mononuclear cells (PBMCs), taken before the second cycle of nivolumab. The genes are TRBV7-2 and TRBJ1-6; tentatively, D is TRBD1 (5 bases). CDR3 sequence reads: CASSTRDPSPLHF. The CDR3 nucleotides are TGTGCCAGCAGCACCCGGGACCCTTCACCCCTCCACTTT. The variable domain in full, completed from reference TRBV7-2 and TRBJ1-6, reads GAGVSQSPSNKVTEKGKDVELRCDPISGHTALYWYRQSLGQGLEFLIYFQGNSAPDKSGLPSDRFSAERTGGSVSTLTIQRTQQEDSAVYLCASSTRDPSPLHFGNGTRLTVT.